This paragraph covers one TCR beta chain sequence. The data were produced by immunoSEQ multiplex PCR, yet TCRdb's version contains in-frame clones alone and is incomplete. The sample yields around 67,000 clones, 82% seen once. This specimen belongs to a study of blood T cell repertoires in COVID-19. Study details: T cells, B-cell-depleted T cells, or PBMCs provided the cDNA or gDNA that served as material.

Germline V gene lookup returns CDR1 KGHSH and CDR2 LQKENI. The V end lost 6 bases, the J end lost 1 base, and 9 bases lay between the germline ends. CDR3 length: 13 residues. The V gene is TRBV18, the J gene TRBJ1-1, with a tentative D call TRBD1 (5 bases). The TCR comes from a man aged 80 or over with active COVID-19. Sequencing input: peripheral blood. CDR3 DNA: TGTGCCAGCTCCGCGGGGGAGAACACTGAAGCTTTCTTT. Translated: CASSAGENTEAFF. Together with reference TRBV18 and TRBJ1-1, the CDR3 gives the full variable domain: NAGVMQNPRHLVRRRGQEARLRCSPMKGHSHVYWYRQLPEEGLKFMVYLQKENIIDESGMPKERFSAEFPKEGPSILRIQQVVRGDSAAYFCASSAGENTEAFFGQGTRLTVV.